This TCR beta chain emerged from a study of blood T cell repertoires in COVID-19. Study as a whole: The United States, Italy and Spain supplied acute and convalescent COVID-19 samples. Sources were T cells, B-cell-depleted T cells, or PBMCs; the material itself was cDNA or gDNA.

TCRdb keeps only in-frame clones here, not all; method: immunoSEQ multiplex PCR. Altogether some 170,000 clones are present, approximately 93% being singletons, with the ten largest covering just under 2%. The CDR3 runs 15 residues. V lost 6 bases, J lost 0 bases, and 4 bases stayed unmatched. Germline lookup yields CDR1 ENHRY and CDR2 SYGVKD. Seattle patient enrollment occurred during active infection, with longitudinal follow-up thereafter. The specimen was peripheral blood. The TCR comes from a woman aged 60-75 years with COVID-19, enrolled during active disease. V and J are TRBV10-3 and TRBJ1-3; the match to TRBD1 covers 8 bases. The DNA for the CDR3 is TGTGCCATCAGCGGGGGACAGGTCTCTGGAAACACCATATATTTT. Translating it yields CAISGGQVSGNTIYF.